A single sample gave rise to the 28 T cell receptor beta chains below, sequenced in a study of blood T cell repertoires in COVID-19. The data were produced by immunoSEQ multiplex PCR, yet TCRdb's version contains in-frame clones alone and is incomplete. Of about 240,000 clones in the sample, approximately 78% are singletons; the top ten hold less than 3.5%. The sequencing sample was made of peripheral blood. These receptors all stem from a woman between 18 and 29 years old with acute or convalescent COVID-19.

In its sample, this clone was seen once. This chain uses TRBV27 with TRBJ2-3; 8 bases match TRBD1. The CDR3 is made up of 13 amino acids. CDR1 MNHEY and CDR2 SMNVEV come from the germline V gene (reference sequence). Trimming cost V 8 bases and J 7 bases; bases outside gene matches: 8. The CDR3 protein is CASGQGAGYTQYF. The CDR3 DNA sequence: TGTGCCAGCGGGCAGGGGGCTGGATATACGCAGTATTTT.

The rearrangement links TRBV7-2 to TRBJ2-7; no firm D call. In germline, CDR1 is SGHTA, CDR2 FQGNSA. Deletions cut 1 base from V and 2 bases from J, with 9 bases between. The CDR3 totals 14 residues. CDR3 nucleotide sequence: TGTGCCAGCAGCTTAGTCGCCACGGCCTACGAGCAGTACTTC. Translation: CASSLVATAYEQYF.

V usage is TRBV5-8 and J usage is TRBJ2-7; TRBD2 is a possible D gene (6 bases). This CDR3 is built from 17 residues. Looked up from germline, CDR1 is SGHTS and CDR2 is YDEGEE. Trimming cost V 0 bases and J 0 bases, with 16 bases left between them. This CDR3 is CASSLAFLAGYSYEQYF. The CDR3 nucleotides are TGTGCCAGCAGCTTGGCCTTTCTGGCGGGATACTCCTACGAGCAGTACTTC. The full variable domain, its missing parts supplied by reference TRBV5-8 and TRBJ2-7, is EAGVTQSPTHLIKTRGQQATLRCSPISGHTSVYWYQQALGLGLQFLLWYDEGEERNRGNFPPRFSGRQFPNYSSELNVNALELEDSALYLCASSLAFLAGYSYEQYFGPGTRLTVT.

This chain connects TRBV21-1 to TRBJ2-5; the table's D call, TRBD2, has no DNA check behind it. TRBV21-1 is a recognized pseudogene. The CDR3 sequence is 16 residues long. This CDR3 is CASSKETSGITETQYF. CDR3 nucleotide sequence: TGTGCCAGCAGCAAAGAAACTAGCGGGATCACAGAGACCCAGTACTTC.

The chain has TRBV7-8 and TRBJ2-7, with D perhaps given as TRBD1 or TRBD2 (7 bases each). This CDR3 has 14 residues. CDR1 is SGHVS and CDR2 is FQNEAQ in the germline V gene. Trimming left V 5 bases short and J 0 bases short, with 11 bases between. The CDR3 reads CASSQGGASYEQYF. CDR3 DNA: TGTGCCAGCAGCCAGGGGGGGGCCTCCTACGAGCAGTACTTC.

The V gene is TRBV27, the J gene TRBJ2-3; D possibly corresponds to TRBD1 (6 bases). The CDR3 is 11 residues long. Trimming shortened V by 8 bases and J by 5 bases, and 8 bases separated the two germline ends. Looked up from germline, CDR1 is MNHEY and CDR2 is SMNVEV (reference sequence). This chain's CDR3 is CASLRGDTQYF. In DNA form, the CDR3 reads TGTGCCAGCCTCAGGGGAGATACGCAGTATTTT.

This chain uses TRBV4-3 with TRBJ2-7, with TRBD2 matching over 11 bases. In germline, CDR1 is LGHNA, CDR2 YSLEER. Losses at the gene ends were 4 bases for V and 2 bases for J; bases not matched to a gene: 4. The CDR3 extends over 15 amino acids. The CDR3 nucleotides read TGCGCCAGCAGCCTCGGACTAGCGGGTACCTACGAGCAGTACTTC. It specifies CASSLGLAGTYEQYF.

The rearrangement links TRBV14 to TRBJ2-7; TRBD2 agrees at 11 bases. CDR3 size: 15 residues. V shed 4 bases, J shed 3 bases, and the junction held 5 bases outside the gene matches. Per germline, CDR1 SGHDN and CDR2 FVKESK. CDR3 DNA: TGTGCCAGCAGCCCGTATAGCGGGAGGGGCTACGAGCAGTACTTC. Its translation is CASSPYSGRGYEQYF.

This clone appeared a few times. CDR3 sequence: CASSPGTDYEQYF. The DNA for the CDR3 is TGTGCCAGCAGCCCCGGGACAGACTACGAGCAGTACTTC. J is TRBJ2-7 and V is TRBV7-3; 7 positions agree with TRBD1. V was clipped by 5 bases and J by 3 bases; unmatched bases: 4. Germline V gene lookup returns CDR1 SGHTA and CDR2 FQGTGA. This CDR3 region has 13 residues.

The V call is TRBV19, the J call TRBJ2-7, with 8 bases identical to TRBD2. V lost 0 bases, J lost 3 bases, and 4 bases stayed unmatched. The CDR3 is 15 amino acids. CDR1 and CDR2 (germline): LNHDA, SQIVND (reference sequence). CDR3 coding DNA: TGTGCCAGTAGTATAGACCTGACTAGCGTCTACGAGCAGTACTTC. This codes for CASSIDLTSVYEQYF.

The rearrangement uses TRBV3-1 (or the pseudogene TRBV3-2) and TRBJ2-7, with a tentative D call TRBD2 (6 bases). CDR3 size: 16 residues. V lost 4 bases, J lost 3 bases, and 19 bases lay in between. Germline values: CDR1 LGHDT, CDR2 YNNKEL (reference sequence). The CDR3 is CASSPIHGGVSYEQYF. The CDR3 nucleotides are TGTGCCAGCAGCCCCATCCACGGGGGAGTGAGCTACGAGCAGTACTTC.

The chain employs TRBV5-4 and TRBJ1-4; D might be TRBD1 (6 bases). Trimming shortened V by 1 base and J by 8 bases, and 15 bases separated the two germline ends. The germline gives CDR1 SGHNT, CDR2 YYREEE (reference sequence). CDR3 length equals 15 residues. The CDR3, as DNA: TGTGCCAGCAGCTTGACTGTGGGACACCCAGAAAAACTGTTTTTT. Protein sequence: CASSLTVGHPEKLFF.

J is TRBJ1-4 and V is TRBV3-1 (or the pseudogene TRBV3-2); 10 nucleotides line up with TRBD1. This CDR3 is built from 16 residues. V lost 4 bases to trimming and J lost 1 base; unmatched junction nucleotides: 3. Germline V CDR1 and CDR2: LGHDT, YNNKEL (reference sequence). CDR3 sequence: CASSPRDRGTNEKLFF. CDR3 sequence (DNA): TGTGCCAGCAGCCCTCGGGACAGGGGAACTAATGAAAAACTGTTTTTT.

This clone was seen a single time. The CDR3 sequence: CASNRQANTEAFF. In nucleotides, the CDR3 is TGTGCCAGTAACCGACAGGCGAACACTGAAGCTTTCTTT. The rearrangement joins TRBV19 to TRBJ1-1; D possibly corresponds to TRBD1 (6 bases). Germline V CDR1 and CDR2: LNHDA, SQIVND (reference sequence). Trimming removed 7 bases at V and 1 base at J, with 10 bases between. CDR3 length: 13 amino acids.

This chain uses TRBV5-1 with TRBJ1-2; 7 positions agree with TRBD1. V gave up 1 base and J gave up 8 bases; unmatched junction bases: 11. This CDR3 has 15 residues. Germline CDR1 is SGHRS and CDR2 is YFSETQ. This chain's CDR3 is CASSLNPSGGRGYTF. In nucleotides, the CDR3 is TGCGCCAGCAGCTTGAATCCCTCAGGGGGAAGAGGCTACACCTTC.

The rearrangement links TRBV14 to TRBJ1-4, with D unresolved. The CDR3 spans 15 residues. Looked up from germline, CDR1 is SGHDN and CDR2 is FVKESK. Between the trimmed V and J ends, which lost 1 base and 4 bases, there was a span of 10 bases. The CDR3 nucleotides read TGTGCCAGCAGCCAAGGGGCCCGGCGTAATGAAAAACTGTTTTTT. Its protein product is CASSQGARRNEKLFF.

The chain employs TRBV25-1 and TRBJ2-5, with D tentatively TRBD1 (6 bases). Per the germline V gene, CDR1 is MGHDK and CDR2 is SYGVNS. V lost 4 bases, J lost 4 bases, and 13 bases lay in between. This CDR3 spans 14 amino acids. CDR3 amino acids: CASSAQGWGETQYF. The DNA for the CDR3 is TGTGCCAGCAGTGCACAGGGTTGGGGAGAGACCCAGTACTTC.

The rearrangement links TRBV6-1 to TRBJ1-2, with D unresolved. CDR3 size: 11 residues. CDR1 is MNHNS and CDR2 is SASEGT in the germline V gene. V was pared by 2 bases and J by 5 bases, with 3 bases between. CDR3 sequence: CASSEQYGYTF. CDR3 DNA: TGTGCCAGCAGTGAACAGTATGGCTACACCTTC.

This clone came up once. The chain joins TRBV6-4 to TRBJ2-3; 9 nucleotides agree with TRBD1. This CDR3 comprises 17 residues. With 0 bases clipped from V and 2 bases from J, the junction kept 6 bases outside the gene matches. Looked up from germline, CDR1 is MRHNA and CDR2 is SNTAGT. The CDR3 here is CASSDSFRDRDTDTQYF. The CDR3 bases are TGTGCCAGCAGTGACTCTTTTCGGGACAGGGACACAGATACGCAGTATTTT.

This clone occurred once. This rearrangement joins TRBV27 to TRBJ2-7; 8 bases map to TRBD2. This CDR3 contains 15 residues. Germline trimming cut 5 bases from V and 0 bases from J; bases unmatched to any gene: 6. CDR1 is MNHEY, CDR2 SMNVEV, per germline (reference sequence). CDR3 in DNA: TGTGCCAGCAGTCACCAGCGGGAGAGCTCCTACGAGCAGTACTTC. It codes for CASSHQRESSYEQYF.

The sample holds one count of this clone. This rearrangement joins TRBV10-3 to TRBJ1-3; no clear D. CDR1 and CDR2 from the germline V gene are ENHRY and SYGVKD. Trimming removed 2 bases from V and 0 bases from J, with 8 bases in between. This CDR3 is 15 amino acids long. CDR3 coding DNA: TGTGCCATCAGTGAGGGGCCGATCTCTGGAAACACCATATATTTT. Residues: CAISEGPISGNTIYF.

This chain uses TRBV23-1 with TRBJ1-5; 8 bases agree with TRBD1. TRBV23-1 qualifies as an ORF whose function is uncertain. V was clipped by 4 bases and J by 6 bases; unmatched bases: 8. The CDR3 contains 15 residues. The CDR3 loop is CASSLQRTGCQPQHF. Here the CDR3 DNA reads TGCGCCAGCAGTCTCCAAAGGACAGGGTGTCAGCCCCAGCATTTT.

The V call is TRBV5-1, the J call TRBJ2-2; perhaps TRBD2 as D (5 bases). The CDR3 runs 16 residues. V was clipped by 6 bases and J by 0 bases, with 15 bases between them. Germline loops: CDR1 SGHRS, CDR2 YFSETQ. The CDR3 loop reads CASTGRTSANTGELFF. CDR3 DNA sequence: TGCGCCAGCACCGGACGGACTTCCGCGAACACCGGGGAGCTGTTTTTT.

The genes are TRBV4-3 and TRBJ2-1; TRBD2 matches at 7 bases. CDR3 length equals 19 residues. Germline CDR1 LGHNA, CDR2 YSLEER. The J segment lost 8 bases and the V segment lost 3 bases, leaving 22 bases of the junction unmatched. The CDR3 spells CASSHRPGGLAEGWDEQFF. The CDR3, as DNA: TGCGCCAGCAGCCACCGCCCGGGTGGGCTAGCGGAGGGATGGGATGAGCAGTTCTTC.

CDR3 nucleotides: TGCGCCAGCAGCGTAACTGTGGTGACTAGAGGTACTGAGCAGTTCTTC. This encodes CASSVTVVTRGTEQFF. The chain combines TRBV4-3 with TRBJ2-1; D is perhaps TRBD2 (6 bases). The CDR3 loop spans 16 amino acids. Germline-derived CDR1 and CDR2 are LGHNA and YSLEER. V lost 5 bases and J 9 bases, leaving 23 bases between the germline ends.

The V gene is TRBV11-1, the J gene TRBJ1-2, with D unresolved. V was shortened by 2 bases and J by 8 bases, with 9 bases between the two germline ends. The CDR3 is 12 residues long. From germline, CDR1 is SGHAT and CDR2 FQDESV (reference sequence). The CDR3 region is CASSLTGGGYTF. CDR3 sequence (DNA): TGTGCCAGCAGCTTAACCGGCGGGGGCTACACCTTC. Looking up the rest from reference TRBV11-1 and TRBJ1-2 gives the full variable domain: EAEVAQSPRYKITEKSQAVAFWCDPISGHATLYWYRQILGQGPELLVQFQDESVVDDSQLPKDRFSAERLKGVDSTLKIQPAELGDSAMYLCASSLTGGGYTFGSGTRLTVV.

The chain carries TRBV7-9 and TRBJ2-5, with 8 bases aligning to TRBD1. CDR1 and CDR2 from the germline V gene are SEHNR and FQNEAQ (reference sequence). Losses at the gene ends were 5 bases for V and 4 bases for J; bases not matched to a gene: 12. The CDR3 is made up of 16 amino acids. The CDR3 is CASSPVGRGRRETQYF. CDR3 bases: TGTGCCAGCAGCCCCGTGGGCAGGGGGCGCAGAGAGACCCAGTACTTC.

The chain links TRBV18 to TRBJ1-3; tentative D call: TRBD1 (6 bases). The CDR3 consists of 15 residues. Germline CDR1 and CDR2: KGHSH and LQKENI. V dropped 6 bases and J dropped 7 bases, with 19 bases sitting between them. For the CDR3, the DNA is TGTGCCAGCTCCCCATTGGACAGTTCGGGGAACACCATATATTTT. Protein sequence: CASSPLDSSGNTIYF.